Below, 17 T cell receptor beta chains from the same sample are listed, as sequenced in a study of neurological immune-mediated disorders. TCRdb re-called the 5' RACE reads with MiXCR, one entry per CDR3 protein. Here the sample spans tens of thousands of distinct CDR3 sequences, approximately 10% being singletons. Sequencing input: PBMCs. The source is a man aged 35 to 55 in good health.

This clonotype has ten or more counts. The CDR3 sequence is CASSLAGVGGRAYEQYF. Written as DNA, the CDR3 is TGTGCCAGCAGCTTAGCTGGGGTGGGGGGGAGGGCCTACGAGCAGTACTTC. The V gene is TRBV7-2, the J gene TRBJ2-7; 7 bases map to TRBD2. The length of the CDR3 is 17 residues. The junction had 10 bases not matched to a gene; V was cut back by 0 bases and J by 2 bases. CDR1 is SGHTA and CDR2 is FQGNSA in the germline V gene.

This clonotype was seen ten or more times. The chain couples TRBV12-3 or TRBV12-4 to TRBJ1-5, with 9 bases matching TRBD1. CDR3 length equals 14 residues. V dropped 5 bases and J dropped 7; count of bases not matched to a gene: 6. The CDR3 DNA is TGTGCCAGCAGTGGGGACAGGGAAGGGCAGCCCCAGCATTTT. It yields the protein CASSGDREGQPQHF.

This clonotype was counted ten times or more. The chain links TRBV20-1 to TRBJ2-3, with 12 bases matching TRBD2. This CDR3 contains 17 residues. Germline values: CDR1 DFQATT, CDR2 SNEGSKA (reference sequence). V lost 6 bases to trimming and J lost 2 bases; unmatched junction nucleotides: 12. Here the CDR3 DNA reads TGCAGTGCACACACTAGCGGGAGGAAAAGGGTCACAGATACGCAGTATTTT. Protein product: CSAHTSGRKRVTDTQYF.

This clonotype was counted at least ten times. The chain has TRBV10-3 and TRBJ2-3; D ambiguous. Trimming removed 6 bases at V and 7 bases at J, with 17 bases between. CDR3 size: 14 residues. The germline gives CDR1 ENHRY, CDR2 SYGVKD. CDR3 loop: CAISQGPLRNTQYF. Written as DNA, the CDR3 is TGTGCCATCAGCCAAGGGCCCTTAAGAAATACGCAGTATTTT.

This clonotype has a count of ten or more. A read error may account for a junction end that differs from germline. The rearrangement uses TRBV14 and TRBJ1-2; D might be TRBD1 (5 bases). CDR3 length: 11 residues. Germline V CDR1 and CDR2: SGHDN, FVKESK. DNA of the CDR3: TGTGCCAGCAGGGGCGGGACTGTAACGTCCTTC. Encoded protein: CASRGGTVTSF.

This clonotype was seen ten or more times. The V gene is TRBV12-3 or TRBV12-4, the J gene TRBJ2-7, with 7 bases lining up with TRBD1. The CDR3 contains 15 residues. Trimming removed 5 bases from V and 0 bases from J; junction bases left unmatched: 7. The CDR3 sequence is CASSPFGTASYEQYF. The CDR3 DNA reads TGTGCCAGCAGTCCCTTTGGGACAGCCTCCTACGAGCAGTACTTC.

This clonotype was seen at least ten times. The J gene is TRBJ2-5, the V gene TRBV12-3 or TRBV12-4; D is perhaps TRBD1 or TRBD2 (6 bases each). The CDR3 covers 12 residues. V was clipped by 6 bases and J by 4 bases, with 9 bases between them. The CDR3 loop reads CASRGGRETQYF. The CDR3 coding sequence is TGTGCCAGCAGGGGGGGCAGAGAGACCCAGTACTTC.

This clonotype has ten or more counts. CDR3 protein: CAISATSGNYNEQFF. The CDR3 region has the DNA TGTGCCATCAGCGCCACTAGCGGGAACTACAATGAGCAGTTCTTC. The chain recombines TRBV10-3 with TRBJ2-1; 10 nucleotides line up with TRBD2. V dropped 6 bases and J dropped 3; count of bases not matched to a gene: 5. Germline V gene lookup returns CDR1 ENHRY and CDR2 SYGVKD. The CDR3 consists of 15 residues.

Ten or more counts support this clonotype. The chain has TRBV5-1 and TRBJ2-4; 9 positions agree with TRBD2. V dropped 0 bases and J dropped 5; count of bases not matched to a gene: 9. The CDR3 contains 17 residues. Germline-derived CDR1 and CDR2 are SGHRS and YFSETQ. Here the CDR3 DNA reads TGCGCCAGCAGCTTGGGTATAGGGGCTAGCGGGGAAAACATTCAGTACTTC. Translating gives CASSLGIGASGENIQYF.

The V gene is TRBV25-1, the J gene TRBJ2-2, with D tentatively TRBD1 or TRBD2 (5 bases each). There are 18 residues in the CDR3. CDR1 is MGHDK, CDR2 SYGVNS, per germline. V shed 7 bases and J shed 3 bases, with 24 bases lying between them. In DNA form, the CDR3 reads TGTGCCAGCATGGGGTTGATACGGGACGCTAGCTACACCGGGGAGCTGTTTTTT. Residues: CASMGLIRDASYTGELFF.

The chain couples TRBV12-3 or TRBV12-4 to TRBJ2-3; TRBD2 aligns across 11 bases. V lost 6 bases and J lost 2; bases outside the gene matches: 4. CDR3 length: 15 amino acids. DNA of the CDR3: TGTGCCAGCAGAACGACTAGCGGGGTCACAGATACGCAGTATTTT. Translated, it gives CASRTTSGVTDTQYF.

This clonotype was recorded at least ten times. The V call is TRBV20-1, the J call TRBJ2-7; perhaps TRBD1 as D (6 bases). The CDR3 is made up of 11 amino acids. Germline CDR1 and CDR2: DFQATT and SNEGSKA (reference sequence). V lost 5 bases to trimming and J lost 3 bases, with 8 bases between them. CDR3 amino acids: CSAFRGYEQYF. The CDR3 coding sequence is TGCAGTGCTTTCAGGGGCTACGAGCAGTACTTC.

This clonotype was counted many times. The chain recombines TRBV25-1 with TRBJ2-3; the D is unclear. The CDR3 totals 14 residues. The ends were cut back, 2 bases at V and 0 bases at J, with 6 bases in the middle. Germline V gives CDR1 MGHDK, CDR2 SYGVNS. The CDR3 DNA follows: TGTGCCAGCAGTGAACACGGTAGCACAGATACGCAGTATTTT. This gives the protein CASSEHGSTDTQYF.

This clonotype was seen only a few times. The CDR3 region is CAISEGQGEETQYF. The CDR3 DNA is TGTGCCATCAGTGAGGGACAGGGCGAAGAGACCCAGTACTTC. V usage is TRBV10-3 and J usage is TRBJ2-5, with 8 bases that match TRBD1. V trimming: 2 bases; J trimming: 3 bases; junction bases outside the gene matches: 2. There are 14 residues in the CDR3. Germline CDR1 reads ENHRY; CDR2 reads SYGVKD.

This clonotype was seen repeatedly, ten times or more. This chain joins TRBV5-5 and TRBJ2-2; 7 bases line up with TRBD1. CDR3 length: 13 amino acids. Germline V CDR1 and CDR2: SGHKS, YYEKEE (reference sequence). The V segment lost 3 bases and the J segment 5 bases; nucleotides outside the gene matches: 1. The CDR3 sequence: CASSWTGTGELFF. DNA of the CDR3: TGTGCCAGCAGCTGGACAGGTACCGGGGAGCTGTTTTTT.

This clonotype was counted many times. In DNA, the CDR3 is TGCGCCAGCAGGGAAGACCCAAACTATGGCTACACCTTC. Translated, it gives CASREDPNYGYTF. This rearrangement joins TRBV5-1 to TRBJ1-2; D is undetermined. V was clipped by 5 bases and J by 2 bases, with 10 bases between them. Germline V gene data show CDR1 as SGHRS and CDR2 as YFSETQ. The CDR3 is 13 amino acids.

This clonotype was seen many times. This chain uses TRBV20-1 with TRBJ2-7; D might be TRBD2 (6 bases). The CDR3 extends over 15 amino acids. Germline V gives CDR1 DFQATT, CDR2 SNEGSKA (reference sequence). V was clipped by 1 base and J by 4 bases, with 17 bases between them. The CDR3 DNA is TGCAGTGCTAGAGGGAGGGACTTCATCCCGTACGAGCAGTACTTC. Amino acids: CSARGRDFIPYEQYF.